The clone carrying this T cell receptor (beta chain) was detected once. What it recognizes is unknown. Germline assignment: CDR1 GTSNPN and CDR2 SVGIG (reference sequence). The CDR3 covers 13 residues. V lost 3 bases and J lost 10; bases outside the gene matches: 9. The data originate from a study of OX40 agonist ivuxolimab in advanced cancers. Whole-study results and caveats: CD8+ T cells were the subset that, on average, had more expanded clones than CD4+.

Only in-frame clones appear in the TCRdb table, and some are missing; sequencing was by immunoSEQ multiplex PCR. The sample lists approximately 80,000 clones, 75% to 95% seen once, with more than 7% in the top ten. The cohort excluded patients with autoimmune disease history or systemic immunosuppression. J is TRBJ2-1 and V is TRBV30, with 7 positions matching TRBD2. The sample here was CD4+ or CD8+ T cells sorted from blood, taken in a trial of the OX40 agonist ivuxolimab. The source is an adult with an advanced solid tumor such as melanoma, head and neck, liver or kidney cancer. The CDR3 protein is CAWSLAGDGEQFF. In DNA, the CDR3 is TGTGCCTGGAGCCTTGCGGGAGATGGAGAGCAGTTCTTC.